A selection of T cell receptor beta chains follows, all from one sample in a study of blood T cell repertoires in COVID-19. Sequencing was performed with immunoSEQ multiplex PCR; in TCRdb, only in-frame clones are kept and a portion is missing. Of about 170,000 clones listed, 80% to 85% are singletons. Sequenced: peripheral blood. Every receptor here comes from a woman in her 70s with COVID-19, enrolled during active disease. The conserved cysteine and the conserved F or W are not part of the CDR3 here. A D gene is named only where the DNA matches it firmly.

d_call: -
j_call: TRBJ2-3
v_call: TRBV5-1
cdr3_aa: ASSLADTQY

d_call: -
j_call: TRBJ1-1
v_call: TRBV6-6
cdr3_aa: ASTEAGRAF

d_call: -
j_call: TRBJ1-1
v_call: TRBV4-2
cdr3_aa: ASSQEPRNTEAF

d_call: TRBD1
j_call: TRBJ1-3
v_call: TRBV5-5
cdr3_aa: ASSTLTGGRGTIY

d_call: TRBD1
j_call: TRBJ1-2
v_call: TRBV28
cdr3_aa: ASSPATRGKYGYT

d_call: TRBD1
j_call: TRBJ1-2
v_call: TRBV3-1/TRBV3-2
cdr3_aa: ASSQGQGGYGYT

d_call: -
j_call: TRBJ2-4
v_call: TRBV5-1
cdr3_aa: ASSFAAPPSGIHIQY

d_call: -
j_call: TRBJ2-5
v_call: TRBV18
cdr3_aa: ASSPSGVSETQY

d_call: TRBD1
j_call: TRBJ2-3
v_call: TRBV6-5
cdr3_aa: ASRDRGTDTQY

d_call: TRBD1
j_call: TRBJ1-1
v_call: TRBV7-8
cdr3_aa: ASSRRQGANTEAF

d_call: -
j_call: TRBJ2-7
v_call: TRBV6-5
cdr3_aa: ASSYRGTGLYEQY

d_call: -
j_call: TRBJ1-5
v_call: TRBV7-9
cdr3_aa: ASSLGVQPQH

d_call: -
j_call: TRBJ1-5
v_call: TRBV29-1
cdr3_aa: SVGQGGDQPQH

d_call: TRBD1
j_call: TRBJ1-2
v_call: TRBV27
cdr3_aa: ASSPRQGYGYT

d_call: -
j_call: TRBJ1-6
v_call: TRBV7-2
cdr3_aa: ASSLTGTNSSPLH

d_call: -
j_call: TRBJ1-2
v_call: TRBV18
cdr3_aa: ASSINRGYT

d_call: TRBD1
j_call: TRBJ1-2
v_call: TRBV4-1
cdr3_aa: ASSQTGTGPNYGYT

d_call: -
j_call: TRBJ1-2
v_call: TRBV20-1
cdr3_aa: SASQGGYT

d_call: -
j_call: TRBJ1-2
v_call: TRBV5-1
cdr3_aa: ASRSEAGLGGYT

d_call: -
j_call: TRBJ2-5
v_call: TRBV20-1
cdr3_aa: SVRVQETQY

d_call: TRBD2
j_call: TRBJ2-1
v_call: TRBV9
cdr3_aa: ASSAAGVGQF

d_call: -
j_call: TRBJ1-6
v_call: TRBV30
cdr3_aa: AWSASPGVNNSPLH

d_call: -
j_call: TRBJ1-1
v_call: TRBV29-1
cdr3_aa: SGIDSGRTEAF